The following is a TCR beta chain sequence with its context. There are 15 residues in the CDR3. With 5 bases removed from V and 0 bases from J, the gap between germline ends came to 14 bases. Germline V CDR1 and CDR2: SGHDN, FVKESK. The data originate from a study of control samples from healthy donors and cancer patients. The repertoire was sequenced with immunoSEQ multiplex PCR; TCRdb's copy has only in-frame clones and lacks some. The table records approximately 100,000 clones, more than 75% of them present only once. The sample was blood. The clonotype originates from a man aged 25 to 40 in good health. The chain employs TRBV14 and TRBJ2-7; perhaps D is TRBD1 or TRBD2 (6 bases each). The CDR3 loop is CASSIWRDTSYEQYF. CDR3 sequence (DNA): TGTGCCAGCAGCATTTGGCGGGACACCTCCTACGAGCAGTACTTC.